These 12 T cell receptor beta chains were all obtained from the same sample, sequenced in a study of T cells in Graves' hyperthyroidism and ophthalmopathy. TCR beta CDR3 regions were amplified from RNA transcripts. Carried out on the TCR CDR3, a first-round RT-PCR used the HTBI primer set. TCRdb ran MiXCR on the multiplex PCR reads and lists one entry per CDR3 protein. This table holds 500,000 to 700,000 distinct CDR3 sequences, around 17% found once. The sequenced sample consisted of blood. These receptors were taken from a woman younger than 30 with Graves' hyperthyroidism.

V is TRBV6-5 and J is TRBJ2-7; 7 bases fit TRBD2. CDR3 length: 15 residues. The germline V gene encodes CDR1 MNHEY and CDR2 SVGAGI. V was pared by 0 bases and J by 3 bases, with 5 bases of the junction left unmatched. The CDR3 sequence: CASSYSGGRNYEQYF. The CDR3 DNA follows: TGTGCCAGCAGTTACTCCGGCGGGAGAAACTACGAGCAGTACTTC.

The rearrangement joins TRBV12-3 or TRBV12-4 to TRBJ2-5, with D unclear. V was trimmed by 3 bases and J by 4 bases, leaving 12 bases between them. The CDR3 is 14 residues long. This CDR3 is CASSFYSDGETQYF. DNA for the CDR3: TGTGCCAGCAGTTTCTACTCAGACGGAGAGACCCAGTACTTC.

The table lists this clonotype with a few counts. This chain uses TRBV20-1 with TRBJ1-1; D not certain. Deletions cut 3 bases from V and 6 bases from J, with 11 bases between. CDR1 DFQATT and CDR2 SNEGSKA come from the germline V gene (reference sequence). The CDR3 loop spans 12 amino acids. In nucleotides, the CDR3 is TGCAGTGCTAGTCTACGGGATCCTGAAGCTTTCTTT. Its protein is CSASLRDPEAFF.

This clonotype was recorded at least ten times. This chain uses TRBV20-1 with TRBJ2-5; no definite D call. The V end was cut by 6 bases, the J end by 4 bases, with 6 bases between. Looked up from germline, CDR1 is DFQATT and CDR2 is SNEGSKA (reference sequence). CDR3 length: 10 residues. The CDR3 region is CSAPLETQYF. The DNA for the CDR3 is TGCAGTGCCCCCCTAGAGACCCAGTACTTC.

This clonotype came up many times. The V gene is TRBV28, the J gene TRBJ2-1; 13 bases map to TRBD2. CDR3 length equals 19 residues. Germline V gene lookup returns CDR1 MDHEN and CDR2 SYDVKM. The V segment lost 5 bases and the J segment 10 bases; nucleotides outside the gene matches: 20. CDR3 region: CASSPNYHSTSGREGEQFF. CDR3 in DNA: TGTGCCAGCAGTCCCAACTATCACTCAACTAGCGGGAGGGAGGGCGAGCAGTTCTTC.

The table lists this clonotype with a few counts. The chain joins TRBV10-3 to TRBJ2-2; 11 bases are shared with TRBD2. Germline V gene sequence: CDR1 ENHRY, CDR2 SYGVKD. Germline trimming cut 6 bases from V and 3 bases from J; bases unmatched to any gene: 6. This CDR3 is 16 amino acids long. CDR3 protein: CAIRSTSGGYTGELFF. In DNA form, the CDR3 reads TGTGCCATCAGGAGTACTAGCGGGGGTTACACCGGGGAGCTGTTTTTT.

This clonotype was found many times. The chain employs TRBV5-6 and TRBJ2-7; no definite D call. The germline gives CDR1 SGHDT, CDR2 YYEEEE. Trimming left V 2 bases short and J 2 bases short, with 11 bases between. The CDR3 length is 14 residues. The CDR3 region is CASSFRRATYEQYF. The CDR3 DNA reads TGTGCCAGCAGCTTTAGACGTGCTACCTACGAGCAGTACTTC.

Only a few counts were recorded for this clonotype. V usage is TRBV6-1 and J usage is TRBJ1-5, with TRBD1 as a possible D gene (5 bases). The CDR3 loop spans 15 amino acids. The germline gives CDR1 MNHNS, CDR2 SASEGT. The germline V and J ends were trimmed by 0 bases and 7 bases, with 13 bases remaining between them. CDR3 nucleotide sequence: TGTGCCAGCAGTGAAGCCCGGGGGTGGAAGCAGCCCCAGCATTTT. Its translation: CASSEARGWKQPQHF.

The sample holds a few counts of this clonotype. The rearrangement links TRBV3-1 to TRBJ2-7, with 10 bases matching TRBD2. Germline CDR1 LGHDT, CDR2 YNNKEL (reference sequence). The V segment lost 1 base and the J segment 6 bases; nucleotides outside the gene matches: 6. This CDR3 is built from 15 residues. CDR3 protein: CASSQGPGLAVEQYF. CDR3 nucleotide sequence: TGTGCCAGCAGCCAAGGCCCTGGACTAGCGGTCGAGCAGTACTTC.

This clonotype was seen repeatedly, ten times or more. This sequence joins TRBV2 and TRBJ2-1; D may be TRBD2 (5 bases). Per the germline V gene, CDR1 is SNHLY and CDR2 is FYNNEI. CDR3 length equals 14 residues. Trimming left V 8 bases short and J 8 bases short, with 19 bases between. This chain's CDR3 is CASAPIGKPDEQFF. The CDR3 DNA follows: TGTGCCAGCGCCCCCATCGGGAAGCCAGATGAGCAGTTCTTC.

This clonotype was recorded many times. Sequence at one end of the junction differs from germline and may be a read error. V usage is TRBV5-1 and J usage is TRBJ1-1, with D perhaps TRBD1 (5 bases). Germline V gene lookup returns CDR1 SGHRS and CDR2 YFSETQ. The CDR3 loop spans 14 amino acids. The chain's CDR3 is CASSLGQGGTEAFF. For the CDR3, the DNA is TGTGCCAGCAGTTTAGGGCAGGGTGGCACTGAAGCTTTCTTT.

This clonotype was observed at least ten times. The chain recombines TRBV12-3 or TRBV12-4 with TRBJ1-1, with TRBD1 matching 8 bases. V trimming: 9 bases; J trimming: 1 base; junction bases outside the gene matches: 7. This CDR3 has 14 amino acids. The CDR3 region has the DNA TGTGCCAGTACCCAAGGACAGGGGAACACTGAAGCTTTCTTT. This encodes CASTQGQGNTEAFF.